This note documents a single T cell receptor beta chain sequence. Its antigen is not yet known. Base quality data are lacking; no much larger clone is found one base away. This entry belongs to a study of T cells in Graves' hyperthyroidism and ophthalmopathy (dated 2019 in TCRdb). Regarding the research as a whole: Peripheral blood samples were taken at the time of initial diagnosis, prior to any treatment. TCR V-J signatures able to tell the groups apart were searched for in a discovery cohort of around 95 patients, of whom under 45 had Graves' ophthalmopathy and 55 to 60 had stable Graves' hyperthyroidism. In roughly six Graves' hyperthyroidism patients, the study also compared T-cell repertoires from thyroid tissue with T-cell repertoires from blood. Whether ophthalmopathy could be predicted prospectively was tested in an independent validation cohort made up of roughly 19 hyperthyroidism patients plus 17 patients who later progressed to ophthalmopathy. The 100 discovery patients were randomly split 7:3 into training and test sets. According to the paper, TCR Vbeta CDR3 sequencing was carried out on 135 peripheral blood samples, which came from under 50 ophthalmopathy, some 73 hyperthyroidism and around 17 progressor patients. After blood sampling, hyperthyroidism patients were treated with methimazole at a starting dose of 30 mg daily, and ophthalmopathy patients were treated with high-dose intravenous methylprednisolone.

CDR1 DFQATT and CDR2 SNEGSKA were looked up in the germline V gene (reference sequence). The CDR3 numbers 13 residues from cysteine through phenylalanine. Only the CDR3 part of the read is kept: 39 bases, read in frame from the first base. Deletion took 6 bases off V and 0 bases off J, with a span of 9 bases between the germline ends. Hyperthyroidism patients were newly diagnosed, had a disease duration of under 2 months, and were aged 18 to 65 years. The study excluded patients with uncontrolled infections, other autoimmune diseases, pregnancy or lactation. Diagnoses relied on clinical symptoms, serum thyroxine and TRAb, thyroid ultrasound and orbital computed tomography. Blood from progressor patients was collected at the time of first diagnosis with hyperthyroidism, before any ophthalmopathy symptoms had appeared. Ficoll-Paque density gradient centrifugation was used to isolate PBMCs from approximately 10 ml of fresh peripheral blood. Progressor patients were initially diagnosed with Graves' hyperthyroidism and developed ophthalmopathy during follow-up. Total RNA was extracted with Trizol reagent, and quality was checked on an Agilent 2100 Bioanalyzer.

Amplification of TCR beta CDR3 regions was carried out from RNA transcripts. A first-round RT-PCR of the TCR CDR3 used the HTBI primer set with the Qiagen OneStep RT-PCR kit. A second multiplex PCR round built the libraries, followed by size selection and purification. The libraries were sequenced on an Illumina HiSeq2000 using paired-end 100 bp reads. Under the source paper's analysis protocol: SOAPnuke was used to process the raw data, throwing out any read that contained adapters or uncalled bases, had a mean Phred below 15, or lacked an exact constant-primer or identifier match. High-quality paired reads were merged with COPE v1.2.5, and unique nucleotide sequences were defined as clonotypes. MiTCR v1.1 was used to align the clonotypes against IMGT TRBV, TRBD and TRBJ reference segments. The analysis was restricted to V-J combinations with a frequency above 0.0001, which together covered just over 99% of the repertoires. The TCS score was defined as the ratio of F50 (clonal expansion) to E x V (chaos), calculated using BLOSUM62-based TCRdist between CDR3 peptides within each V-J. Welch's t-statistics and random forest reduced 500 to 650 V-J features to 13, which were used in a naive Bayes classifier (R e1071). TCRdb reworked the public reads: Q25 trimming with fastp, MiXCR clone assembly, productive beta chains retained. Each entry is one CDR3 protein sequence, shown with its most common DNA and genes. Here the V and J calls rest on TCRdb's processing, not on the authors' analysis. A total of more than 250,000 distinct CDR3 sequences appear in this sample, 12% to 15% of them only once. The ten top clones hold over 25% of the sample.

Results the study describes overall, beyond this receptor: Most expanded thyroid clonotypes (frequency above 0.001) were also detected in blood, suggesting blood repertoires may reflect thyroid immune responses. In validation, the model predicted progression to ophthalmopathy with over 60% sensitivity and about 73% specificity, a median of around 6.6 months before onset. A 13 V-J signature model separated ophthalmopathy from stable hyperthyroidism, with approximately 87% sensitivity and 81.08% specificity in cross-validation and 80%/75% in testing. No statistical method was used to set the sample size in advance, and investigators knew the group allocation.

This TCR was recovered from a woman between 50 and 59 years old with Graves' hyperthyroidism that later progressed to Graves' ophthalmopathy. The rearrangement joined TRBV20-1 to TRBJ1-3, with no D gene named confidently. The sample comprised blood. The CDR3 region: CSAAGSSGNTIYF. The DNA sequence is as follows: TGCAGTGCCGCCGGGAGCTCTGGAAACACCATATATTTT.